The clone carrying this T cell receptor (beta chain) was recorded many times. Its antigen is unidentified. The data are from a study of CD8 T cells in ankylosing spondylitis. The study's findings and limits: What appeared characteristic of ankylosing spondylitis blood was a TCR beta motif of eight highly homologous variants.

Using its own MiXCR run on the 5' RACE reads, TCRdb lists one record per CDR3 protein. The sample records about 130,000 distinct CDR3 sequences, roughly an eighth being singletons. Trimming took off 4 bases at V and 2 bases at J, with 13 bases between the two ends. The CDR3 extends over 15 amino acids. Looked up from germline, CDR1 is MDHEN and CDR2 is SYDVKM. This chain uses TRBV28 with TRBJ2-3, with TRBD2 as a possible D gene (5 bases). The clonotype was recovered from a female donor with ankylosing spondylitis or in good health (not recorded which). The sequencing sample was made of blood, either unsorted or a sorted T cell fraction (not recorded which). The DNA of the CDR3 is TGTGCCAGCAGTTCCCCGGGGATCCTCACAGATACGCAGTATTTT. This codes for CASSSPGILTDTQYF.